One and the same sample provided the 26 T cell receptor beta chains below, sequenced in a study of cytomegalovirus exposure and HLA in healthy donors. The study ran its PCR with 60 Vbeta and 13 Jbeta primers. Only in-frame clones appear in the TCRdb table, and some are missing; sequencing was by immunoSEQ multiplex PCR. The sample lists 100,000 to 150,000 clones; under 80% were seen once. The sequencing input was PBMCs. All receptors derive from a man aged 40-50 years in good health and CMV-seropositive.

The J gene is TRBJ1-1, the V gene TRBV19; possible D gene TRBD1, 5 bases. The CDR3 is made up of 14 amino acids. V lost 2 bases, J lost 4 bases, and 11 bases lay in between. In germline, CDR1 is LNHDA, CDR2 SQIVND (reference sequence). CDR3 DNA: TGTGCCAGTAGTATATGGGGGGGGTCCACTGAAGCTTTCTTT. Encoded protein: CASSIWGGSTEAFF.

The gene calls are TRBV5-1 and TRBJ2-3; weak D call: TRBD2 (7 bases). Trimming shortened V by 0 bases and J by 3 bases, and 17 bases separated the two germline ends. Germline CDR1 reads SGHRS; CDR2 reads YFSETQ. The CDR3 runs to 17 residues. CDR3 DNA: TGCGCCAGCAGCTTGGAGGGGGGGGGCACTAGGACAGATACGCAGTATTTT. This translates into CASSLEGGGTRTDTQYF.

This sequence joins TRBV5-6 and TRBJ2-3; D is unresolved. Trimming removed 0 bases at V and 4 bases at J, with 9 bases between. CDR1 and CDR2 (germline): SGHDT, YYEEEE. The CDR3 consists of 14 residues. CDR3: CASSLDGSPDTQYF. The CDR3 DNA reads as TGTGCCAGCAGCTTGGACGGTTCGCCAGATACGCAGTATTTT.

The genes are TRBV10-3 and TRBJ1-6; 7 bases align to TRBD1. CDR1 is ENHRY, CDR2 SYGVKD, per germline. The CDR3 runs to 13 residues. V shed 9 bases and J 7 bases; nucleotides not matched to a gene: 6. The CDR3 DNA reads as TGTGCCATTGCAGGGGGTTGGAATTCACCCCTCCACTTT. Amino acid sequence: CAIAGGWNSPLHF.

The chain combines TRBV6-1 with TRBJ1-2, with D perhaps TRBD1 (6 bases). This CDR3 contains 14 residues. CDR1 and CDR2 (germline): MNHNS, SASEGT. Trimming cost V 4 bases and J 3 bases, with 12 bases left between them. For the CDR3, the DNA is TGTGCCAGCAGTGGCAGGGGCGCGGACTATGGCTACACCTTC. It is translated as CASSGRGADYGYTF.

This rearrangement joins TRBV6-1 to TRBJ1-3, with D perhaps TRBD1 (6 bases). This CDR3 has 15 amino acids. Trimming stripped 2 bases from V and 8 bases from J, with 16 bases between. Germline CDR1 is MNHNS and CDR2 is SASEGT. CDR3 region: CASSEFRRGWDTIYF. Written as DNA, the CDR3 is TGTGCCAGCAGTGAATTTCGCAGGGGCTGGGACACCATATATTTT.

This chain joins TRBV6-6 and TRBJ2-7, with 9 nucleotides matching TRBD1. Germline CDR1 is MNHNY and CDR2 is SVGAGI (reference sequence). CDR3 length equals 13 residues. V was pared by 2 bases and J by 6 bases, with 2 bases of the junction left unmatched. The CDR3 region has the DNA TGTGCCAGCAGTTACGCGACAGGGGGCGAGCAGTACTTC. Protein product: CASSYATGGEQYF.

The chain combines TRBV9 with TRBJ2-7; a possible D gene is TRBD2 (5 bases). The V end was cut by 0 bases, the J end by 5 bases, with 12 bases between. This CDR3 spans 14 amino acids. Germline CDR1 is SGDLS and CDR2 is YYNGEE. The CDR3 nucleotides are TGTGCCAGCAGCGTAGATGGGAGTACCAACGAGCAGTACTTC. It specifies CASSVDGSTNEQYF.

The chain recombines TRBV30 with TRBJ2-5, with 7 bases lining up with TRBD2. Germline CDR1 is GTSNPN and CDR2 is SVGIG (reference sequence). CDR3 length: 13 residues. V was pared by 5 bases and J by 5 bases, with 8 bases of the junction left unmatched. The CDR3 spells CAWRLGGIETQYF. CDR3 coding DNA: TGTGCCTGGCGTCTGGGGGGGATCGAGACCCAGTACTTC.

This clone was picked up one time. The chain carries TRBV29-1 and TRBJ1-1, with 8 bases fitting TRBD1. Germline V gene lookup returns CDR1 SQVTM and CDR2 ANQGSEA. The CDR3 extends over 13 amino acids. The V and J ends lost 8 bases and 4 bases, in that order; junction bases with no gene match: 9. The CDR3 protein is CSTHRGEATEAFF. The CDR3 nucleotides read TGCAGCACCCACAGGGGGGAGGCCACTGAAGCTTTCTTT.

This rearrangement joins TRBV7-2 to TRBJ2-2, with 9 bases identical to TRBD2. J gave up 7 bases and V 5 bases, and 14 bases lay outside the gene matches. CDR3 size: 17 residues. Germline values: CDR1 SGHTA, CDR2 FQGNSA. The CDR3 is CASSEQGGRVLGGELFF. CDR3 nucleotide sequence: TGTGCCAGCAGCGAACAGGGCGGGAGGGTCCTTGGCGGGGAGCTGTTTTTT.

V and J are TRBV10-1 and TRBJ1-1; tentative D call: TRBD1 (5 bases). V lost 0 bases to trimming and J lost 4 bases, with 18 bases between them. This CDR3 has 17 amino acids. Germline-derived CDR1 and CDR2 are WNHNN and SYGVQD (reference sequence). The CDR3 spells CASSESGLWGVGTEAFF. Written as DNA, the CDR3 is TGCGCCAGCAGTGAGTCAGGTCTTTGGGGGGTTGGCACTGAAGCTTTCTTT.

The chain is built from TRBV5-1 and TRBJ2-3; D ambiguous. Trimming took off 0 bases at V and 0 bases at J, with 8 bases between the two ends. The CDR3 sequence is 15 residues long. Per germline, CDR1 SGHRS and CDR2 YFSETQ. CDR3 DNA: TGCGCCAGCAGCTTGGCAGCGACTAGCACAGATACGCAGTATTTT. Translation: CASSLAATSTDTQYF.

The V and J genes are TRBV2 and TRBJ1-4, with D perhaps TRBD1 (5 bases). The CDR3 extends over 16 amino acids. From germline, CDR1 is SNHLY and CDR2 FYNNEI. The V end was cut by 0 bases, the J end by 7 bases, with 15 bases between. The CDR3 region has the DNA TGTGCCAGCAGTGAAGCGCTAGGTGGGGGGAGTGAAAAACTGTTTTTT. This translates into CASSEALGGGSEKLFF.

A few counts support this clone. The chain recombines TRBV28 with TRBJ1-5, with no clear D. The CDR3 is 14 residues long. The V and J ends lost 5 bases and 3 bases respectively, with 11 bases between them. Germline V gene data show CDR1 as MDHEN and CDR2 as SYDVKM. Written as DNA, the CDR3 is TGTGCCAGCAGTATTCGGGGAAACAATCAGCCCCAGCATTTT. Residues: CASSIRGNNQPQHF. The complete variable domain, with remaining parts taken from reference TRBV28 and TRBJ1-5, reads DVKVTQSSRYLVKRTGEKVFLECVQDMDHENMFWYRQDPGLGLRLIYFSYDVKMKEKGDIPEGYSVSREKKERFSLILESASTNQTSMYLCASSIRGNNQPQHFGDGTRLSIL.

There are a few counts of this clone. The chain carries TRBV19 and TRBJ2-7; 7 bases are a match to TRBD1. The CDR3 contains 17 residues. Trimming took 5 bases from V and 3 from J; bases not matched to a gene: 16. Germline CDR1 LNHDA, CDR2 SQIVND (reference sequence). The CDR3 sequence is CASSPLSRAGGDYEQYF. In nucleotides, the CDR3 is TGTGCCAGTAGTCCGTTGTCCCGGGCAGGGGGTGACTACGAGCAGTACTTC.

The chain has TRBV19 and TRBJ1-2; D is unresolved. This CDR3 contains 12 residues. Germline-derived CDR1 and CDR2 are LNHDA and SQIVND (reference sequence). V was clipped by 2 bases and J by 6 bases, with 7 bases between them. The DNA for the CDR3 is TGTGCCAGTAGTATAAATCAGAATGGCTACACCTTC. Protein product: CASSINQNGYTF. Variable domain in full (rest from reference TRBV19 and TRBJ1-2): DGGITQSPKYLFRKEGQNVTLSCEQNLNHDAMYWYRQDPGQGLRLIYYSQIVNDFQKGDIAEGYSVSREKKESFPLTVTSAQKNPTAFYLCASSINQNGYTFGSGTRLTVV.

This clone was picked up one time. Here the CDR3 reads CASSLAPGEGPYEQYF. The CDR3 coding sequence is TGTGCCAGCAGCTTAGCTCCAGGGGAAGGCCCCTACGAGCAGTACTTC. The chain links TRBV7-9 to TRBJ2-7; possibly TRBD1 for D (6 bases). The CDR3 consists of 16 residues. The V and J ends lost 0 bases and 2 bases respectively, with 14 bases between them. Germline V CDR1 and CDR2: SEHNR, FQNEAQ (reference sequence).

This clone was detected once. Germline is not matched at one junction end, which may reflect a read error. The chain uses TRBV2 and TRBJ2-1, with 8 bases identical to TRBD2. The CDR3 has 16 residues. In germline, CDR1 is SNHLY, CDR2 FYNNEI. This CDR3 is CASSEQGLAGNNKQFF. The CDR3 bases are TGTGCCAGCAGTGAACAGGGTCTAGCGGGCAACAATAAGCAGTTCTTC.

The chain recombines TRBV19 with TRBJ2-1; tentative D call: TRBD1 (6 bases). The CDR3 length is 15 residues. Germline CDR1 LNHDA, CDR2 SQIVND (reference sequence). V lost 3 bases to trimming and J lost 5 bases, with 14 bases between them. The CDR3 sequence is CASSMDGQPNNEQFF. CDR3 coding DNA: TGTGCCAGTAGTATGGACGGACAGCCCAACAATGAGCAGTTCTTC.

This chain links TRBV19 with TRBJ2-3; 8 nucleotides align to TRBD2. Trimming removed 3 bases from V and 1 base from J; junction bases left unmatched: 3. The CDR3 spans 15 residues. CDR1 and CDR2 from the germline V gene are LNHDA and SQIVND (reference sequence). The DNA of the CDR3 is TGTGCCAGTAGTATGTCGGGGGGGGGCACAGATACGCAGTATTTT. It specifies CASSMSGGGTDTQYF.

The V call is TRBV4-3, the J call TRBJ2-1; 9 nucleotides line up with TRBD2. The germline CDR1 and CDR2 sequences are LGHNA and YSLEER. V trimming: 4 bases; J trimming: 6 bases; junction bases outside the gene matches: 7. The CDR3 is 15 amino acids. The CDR3 DNA reads TGCGCCAGCAGCCCTCCTTCTAGCGGGACCAATGAGCAGTTCTTC. This translates into CASSPPSSGTNEQFF.

This clone was found once. This chain links TRBV15 with TRBJ1-4, with D tentatively TRBD1 (5 bases). Trimming left V 0 bases short and J 8 bases short, with 10 bases between. CDR1 is LNHNV and CDR2 is YYDKDF in the germline V gene (reference sequence). The CDR3 is 14 residues long. The chain's CDR3 is CATSRERQREKLFF. The DNA of the CDR3 is TGTGCCACCAGCAGAGAACGACAGAGGGAAAAACTGTTTTTT.

In its sample, this clone was seen a few times. The rearrangement uses TRBV6-5 and TRBJ1-2, with unresolved D. Trimming shortened V by 6 bases and J by 2 bases, and 13 bases separated the two germline ends. The CDR3 length is 14 residues. CDR1 and CDR2 from the germline V gene are MNHEY and SVGAGI. The CDR3 DNA is TGTGCCAGCAGAGAAGCCGGTTCCAACTATGGCTACACCTTC. Its translation is CASREAGSNYGYTF.

V is TRBV10-3 and J is TRBJ1-2; D is undetermined. The V gene lost 0 bases and the J gene lost 8 bases, with 25 bases spanning the gap. The CDR3 sequence is 18 residues long. Germline CDR1 and CDR2: ENHRY and SYGVKD. The CDR3 nucleotides read TGTGCCATCAGTGAGTCGATTGATGGGCGAGCGCCCCGCGGGGGCTACACCTTC. It yields the protein CAISESIDGRAPRGGYTF.

This chain uses TRBV6-4 with TRBJ2-2, with 7 bases identical to TRBD2. CDR1 MRHNA and CDR2 SNTAGT come from the germline V gene. V shed 3 bases, J shed 6 bases, and the junction held 1 base outside the gene matches. This CDR3 region has 13 residues. The CDR3 reads CASSDGRAGELFF. CDR3 in DNA: TGTGCCAGCAGTGATGGGAGGGCCGGGGAGCTGTTTTTT.